This TCR beta chain was obtained from a study of blood T cell repertoires in COVID-19. Study information: PBMCs, B-cell-depleted T cells, or T cells provided the cDNA or gDNA that made up the material.

CDR3 size: 12 residues. The V and J ends lost 8 bases and 6 bases respectively, with 14 bases between them. CDR1 is MNHEY and CDR2 is SVGAGI in the germline V gene. This clone was observed once. Data came from immunoSEQ multiplex PCR; TCRdb stores just in-frame clones and leaves some out. The sample holds some 300,000 clones, 70% to 90% seen once. The sample taken for sequencing was peripheral blood. This sequence was found in a woman between 25 and 40 years old who had recovered from COVID-19. The chain links TRBV6-5 to TRBJ2-7; no clear D gene. CDR3 nucleotides: TGTGCCAGCTCCTCCGGCCGGAGCGAGCAGTACTTC. It encodes CASSSGRSEQYF.